Listed below are T cell receptor beta chains from one sample, sequenced in a study of siplizumab effects on memory and regulatory T cells. The assay was immunoSEQ multiplex PCR, and TCRdb's table has in-frame clones only and misses some. The repertoire holds some 100,000 clones, with 85% to 95% as singletons. The sample consisted of non-Treg CD4+ T cells sorted from blood. Receptor source: a human donor in good health. The CDR3 runs from the conserved cysteine through the conserved F or W. The D gene is left open where the match is weak. Only part of the rows carry a size: once, few, many, or a class if the clone is expanded.

D gene: -
V gene: TRBV11-3
clone size: -
J gene: TRBJ2-7
CDR3 protein: CASSLVGGEQYF
CDR3 DNA: TGTGCCAGCAGCTTAGTTGGGGGCGAGCAGTACTTC

D gene: -
V gene: TRBV6-6
clone size: -
J gene: TRBJ2-5
CDR3 protein: CASSNGQYQETQYF
CDR3 DNA: TGTGCCAGCAGTAACGGACAGTACCAAGAGACCCAGTACTTC

D gene: TRBD2
V gene: TRBV19
clone size: -
J gene: TRBJ2-1
CDR3 protein: CASSKLAGESNEQFF
CDR3 DNA: TGTGCCAGTAGTAAATTAGCGGGAGAGTCCAATGAGCAGTTCTTC

D gene: TRBD1
V gene: TRBV5-4
clone size: -
J gene: TRBJ2-7
CDR3 protein: CASSPGTGPYEQYF
CDR3 DNA: TGTGCCAGCAGCCCCGGGACAGGGCCCTACGAGCAGTACTTC

D gene: TRBD1
V gene: TRBV28
clone size: -
J gene: TRBJ1-1
CDR3 protein: CASSRTGERNTEAFF
CDR3 DNA: TGTGCCAGCAGCAGGACAGGGGAGAGGAACACTGAAGCTTTCTTT

D gene: -
V gene: TRBV27
clone size: -
J gene: TRBJ2-7
CDR3 protein: CASRLRPGTLYEQYF
CDR3 DNA: TGTGCCAGCAGACTAAGACCCGGGACCCTCTACGAGCAGTACTTC

D gene: TRBD1
V gene: TRBV28
clone size: -
J gene: TRBJ1-5
CDR3 protein: CASSAAGTGNQPQHF
CDR3 DNA: TGTGCCAGCAGTGCTGCCGGGACAGGAAATCAGCCCCAGCATTTT

D gene: -
V gene: TRBV5-4
clone size: -
J gene: TRBJ1-3
CDR3 protein: CASSLTGSGNTIYF
CDR3 DNA: TGTGCCAGCAGCTTGACAGGATCTGGAAACACCATATATTTT

D gene: -
V gene: TRBV9
clone size: once
J gene: TRBJ2-7
CDR3 protein: CASSPSGLNYEQYF
CDR3 DNA: TGTGCCAGCAGCCCCAGCGGGCTTAACTACGAGCAGTACTTC

D gene: -
V gene: TRBV7-8
clone size: few
J gene: TRBJ2-3
CDR3 protein: CASVDKHTQYF
CDR3 DNA: TGTGCCAGCGTCGACAAGCACACGCAGTATTTT